This TCR beta chain was obtained from a study of beta chain features in type 1 diabetes. Notes on the study in general: TCRB CDR3 length was moderately but significantly reduced in all four CD4+ subsets of Type 1 diabetes patients. Although PCR might favor shorter templates, it would do so equally in patients and controls.

The CDR3 totals 14 residues. V was trimmed by 11 bases and J by 7 bases, leaving 20 bases between them. CDR1 and CDR2 (germline): SNHLY, FYNNEI. Isolated RNA was reverse transcribed in full, so expressed TCRB transcripts were sequenced. An average of around 3.9 million reads was obtained for naive, central memory and regulatory T cell samples. TCRdb's table, derived via immunoSEQ multiplex PCR, lists solely in-frame clones and lacks some. Of about 710,000 clones listed, more than 12% are singletons. This clone has just a few counts. Its antigen is as yet unknown. Sequenced sample: naive CD4+ T cells from blood. The rearrangement links TRBV2 to TRBJ2-2, with unresolved D. This sequence originates from a man younger than 30 with type 1 diabetes. The CDR3 loop is CAGEGDDRVGELFF. CDR3 DNA: TGTGCCGGCGAAGGAGATGATAGGGTCGGGGAGCTGTTTTTT.